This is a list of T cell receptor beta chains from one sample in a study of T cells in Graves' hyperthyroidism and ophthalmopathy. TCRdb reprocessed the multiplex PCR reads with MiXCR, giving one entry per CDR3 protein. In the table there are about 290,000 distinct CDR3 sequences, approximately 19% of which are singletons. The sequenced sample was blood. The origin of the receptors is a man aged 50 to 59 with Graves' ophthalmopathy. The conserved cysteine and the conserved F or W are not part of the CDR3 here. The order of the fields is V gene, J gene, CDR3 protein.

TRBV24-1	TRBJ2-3	ATSDRTGPSTDTQY
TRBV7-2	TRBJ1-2	ASNNRVTNYGYT
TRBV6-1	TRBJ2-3	ASSSHQNRDTQY
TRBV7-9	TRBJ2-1	ASSPPSGRAEHNEQF
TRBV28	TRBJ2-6	ASSRQGGANVLT
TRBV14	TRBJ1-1	ASSLGTVAF
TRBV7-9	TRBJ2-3	ASSLGDPGDTQY
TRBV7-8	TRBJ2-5	ASSLGRVQETQY
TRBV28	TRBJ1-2	ASSSPLRQALYGYT
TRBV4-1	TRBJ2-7	ASSHRTENLYEQY
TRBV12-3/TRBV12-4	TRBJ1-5	ASNSYRSRNQPQH
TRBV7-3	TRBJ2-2	ASSSQLNTGELF
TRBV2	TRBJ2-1	ASSDSEASNEQF
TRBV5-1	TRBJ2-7	ASSLVAREGEQY
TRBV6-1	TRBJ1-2	ASSEAGEDGYT
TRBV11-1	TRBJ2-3	ASSLRTGQFRTDTQY